The 13 T cell receptor beta chains presented below share a single source sample, sequenced in a study of cytomegalovirus exposure and HLA in healthy donors. The table came from immunoSEQ multiplex PCR; TCRdb's copy has only in-frame clones and leaves some out. The sample lists under 300,000 clones, around 85% occurring once. The specimen sequenced was PBMCs. The receptors shown here come from a woman in her 30s in good health and CMV-seropositive.

This clone showed up just a few times. This chain links TRBV18 with TRBJ2-7, with D perhaps matching TRBD2 (6 bases). Per the germline V gene, CDR1 is KGHSH and CDR2 is LQKENI. The CDR3 loop spans 14 amino acids. Trimming took 5 bases from V and 3 from J, leaving 14 bases between them. The CDR3 loop reads CASSSTSGGYEQYF. The DNA of the CDR3 is TGTGCCAGCTCATCGACTAGTGGAGGCTACGAGCAGTACTTC.

The chain employs TRBV5-6 and TRBJ2-2, with D maybe TRBD2 (7 bases). Looked up from germline, CDR1 is SGHDT and CDR2 is YYEEEE. The CDR3 extends over 15 amino acids. V was pared by 1 base and J by 4 bases, with 11 bases between. Here the CDR3 reads CASSLRGGGTGELFF. DNA for the CDR3: TGTGCCAGCAGCTTGAGGGGGGGCGGCACCGGGGAGCTGTTTTTT.

This chain links TRBV30 with TRBJ2-7; 7 nucleotides line up with TRBD1. V gave up 5 bases and J gave up 3 bases; unmatched junction bases: 4. Germline CDR1 GTSNPN, CDR2 SVGIG (reference sequence). The length of the CDR3 is 12 residues. The CDR3 coding sequence is TGTGCCTGGTCCAACAGGGGCTACGAGCAGTACTTC. Its protein is CAWSNRGYEQYF.

The chain couples TRBV5-1 to TRBJ2-7; a weak D match, TRBD1 (6 bases). This CDR3 has 14 amino acids. Germline-derived CDR1 and CDR2 are SGHRS and YFSETQ. V lost 0 bases, J lost 3 bases, and 10 bases lay in between. CDR3 amino acids: CASSLGQAGYEQYF. CDR3 DNA sequence: TGCGCCAGCAGCTTGGGACAGGCAGGCTACGAGCAGTACTTC.

The J gene is TRBJ1-3, the V gene TRBV6-5; D uncertain. Trimming removed 5 bases from V and 3 bases from J, with 8 bases in between. The CDR3 has 13 amino acids. Germline loops: CDR1 MNHEY, CDR2 SVGAGI. Here the CDR3 DNA reads TGTGCCAGCAGTCGACTCCTTGGAAACACCATATATTTT. Amino acids: CASSRLLGNTIYF.

The chain uses TRBV5-1 and TRBJ2-7, with 9 bases identical to TRBD1. The V gene's germline CDR1 is SGHRS and CDR2 YFSETQ. The trim removed 3 bases at V and 2 bases at J, leaving 12 bases unmatched. The CDR3 is 17 residues long. CDR3 loop: CASSSLPPGQGTYEQYF. CDR3 nucleotides: TGCGCCAGCAGCTCCCTCCCGCCGGGACAGGGCACCTACGAGCAGTACTTC.

The CDR3, as DNA: TGTGCCAGCAGCTTAGTACCAGCGGGAGCTATCGATGAGCAGTTCTTC. This gives the protein CASSLVPAGAIDEQFF. The gene calls are TRBV7-9 and TRBJ2-1, with TRBD2 matching 8 bases. CDR1 and CDR2 from the germline V gene are SEHNR and FQNEAQ (reference sequence). The CDR3 has 16 amino acids. V was clipped by 1 base and J by 8 bases; unmatched bases: 10.

The chain employs TRBV5-1 and TRBJ1-2; tentatively, D is TRBD1 (6 bases). This CDR3 is built from 14 residues. The V gene's germline CDR1 is SGHRS and CDR2 YFSETQ. Trimming left V 0 bases short and J 4 bases short, with 10 bases between. The CDR3 DNA is TGCGCCAGCAGCTTGGGACAGGTGGGCTATGGCTACACCTTC. Its translation is CASSLGQVGYGYTF. Full variable domain (remainder filled in from reference TRBV5-1 and TRBJ1-2): KAGVTQTPRYLIKTRGQQVTLSCSPISGHRSVSWYQQTPGQGLQFLFEYFSETQRNKGNFPGRFSGRQFSNSRSEMNVSTLELGDSALYLCASSLGQVGYGYTFGSGTRLTVV.

The chain combines TRBV19 with TRBJ2-1; 14 bases map to TRBD2. The CDR3 contains 16 residues. With 5 bases clipped from V and 15 bases from J, the junction kept 15 bases outside the gene matches. Germline values: CDR1 LNHDA, CDR2 SQIVND (reference sequence). The CDR3 region is CASSLDSPGLAGETFF. The CDR3 DNA sequence: TGTGCCAGTAGTCTTGACTCCCCGGGACTAGCGGGAGAAACGTTCTTC.

This clone is a singleton in its sample. As DNA, the CDR3 is TGTGCCAGCAGAGGGACAGGAGCAGAGGATCAGCCCCAGCATTTT. As protein: CASRGTGAEDQPQHF. This sequence joins TRBV28 and TRBJ1-5; 8 bases agree with TRBD1. Germline CDR1 MDHEN, CDR2 SYDVKM. This CDR3 has 15 residues. The V gene end was trimmed by 6 bases and the J gene end by 5 bases; junction bases not matched to a gene: 9.

The DNA of the CDR3 is TGTGCCTGGGACAGAAGCACAGATACGCAGTATTTT. Protein: CAWDRSTDTQYF. V gene TRBV30 combines with J gene TRBJ2-3, with D possibly TRBD1 on 5 matching bases. V dropped 5 bases and J dropped 0 bases, with 6 bases sitting between them. The CDR3 extends over 12 amino acids. Germline CDR1 reads GTSNPN; CDR2 reads SVGIG (reference sequence). Full variable domain (missing parts from reference TRBV30 and TRBJ2-3): SQTIHQWPATLVQPVGSPLSLECTVEGTSNPNLYWYRQAAGRGLQLLFYSVGIGQISSEVPQNLSASRPQDRQFILSSKKLLLSDSGFYLCAWDRSTDTQYFGPGTRLTVL.

The V gene is TRBV5-1, the J gene TRBJ1-4; no reliable D call. This CDR3 spans 16 amino acids. Germline V gene data show CDR1 as SGHRS and CDR2 as YFSETQ. Trimming left V 3 bases short and J 8 bases short, with 20 bases between. For the CDR3, the DNA is TGCGCCAGCAGCTCCTACTCCTTTGAGGGCAGAGAAAAACTGTTTTTT. It is translated as CASSSYSFEGREKLFF.

V and J are TRBV27 and TRBJ1-5, with a weak D call TRBD1 (6 bases). Germline V CDR1 and CDR2: MNHEY, SMNVEV (reference sequence). The V and J ends lost 5 bases and 0 bases respectively, with 14 bases between them. CDR3 length: 16 amino acids. The CDR3 nucleotides are TGTGCCAGCAGTCCCAGTTCAGGGGATAGCAATCAGCCCCAGCATTTT. Amino acid sequence: CASSPSSGDSNQPQHF.